These T cell receptor beta chains were read from a single sample in a study of shared clonotypes between healthy human individuals. Using immunoSEQ multiplex PCR, the repertoire was profiled, and TCRdb retains in-frame clones only, with some absent. Found here are over a million clones, around 78% of them singletons; the top ten hold 0.55% to 0.7%. Sequencing used memory CD4+ T cells from PBMCs. The receptor set was obtained from a young man in good health. Some clones in this sample may be carry-over from other donors' samples. The CDR3 runs from the conserved cysteine through the conserved F or W. The D gene is left open where the match is weak. The size entry is marked missing in some rows and otherwise reads once, few, many or a size class.

J,V,D,size,CDR3,DNA
TRBJ2-5,TRBV4-2,NA,NA,CASSHGAADRETQYF,TGTGCCAGCAGCCATGGGGCAGCGGATCGGGAGACCCAGTACTTC
TRBJ1-5,TRBV7-8,NA,few,CASSLDGWNQPQHF,TGTGCCAGCAGCTTAGATGGGTGGAATCAGCCCCAGCATTTT
TRBJ2-1,TRBV2,NA,few,CASSLVSGEQFF,TGTGCCAGCAGTCTAGTTAGTGGAGAGCAGTTCTTC
TRBJ2-3,TRBV1,NA,NA,CTSSQSGTSKGVSTDTQYF,TGCACCAGCAGCCAATCTGGGACTAGCAAAGGTGTTTCCACAGATACGCAGTATTTT
TRBJ2-1,TRBV19,NA,few,CASSMSRGTTYNEQFF,TGTGCCAGTAGTATGTCTCGAGGTACAACCTACAATGAGCAGTTCTTC
TRBJ2-1,TRBV6-1,NA,few,CASSERAYNEQFF,TGTGCCAGCAGTGAAAGGGCCTACAATGAGCAGTTCTTC
TRBJ2-7,TRBV5-1,NA,many,CASSGLGGHDEQYF,TGCGCCAGCAGCGGATTGGGGGGACACGACGAGCAGTACTTC
TRBJ2-7,TRBV5-4,NA,NA,CASTRLGDVGYEQYF,TGTGCCAGCACGCGCCTTGGGGACGTAGGCTACGAGCAGTACTTC
TRBJ2-3,TRBV5-4,TRBD1,NA,CASSPGTGGPTDTQYF,TGTGCCAGCAGCCCTGGGACAGGGGGCCCCACAGATACGCAGTATTTT
TRBJ2-2,TRBV28,NA,NA,CASSLLPAHANTGELFF,TGTGCCAGCAGTTTACTCCCGGCTCACGCGAACACCGGGGAGCTGTTTTTT
TRBJ2-3,TRBV4-1,TRBD2,NA,CASSHPSGRGSPDTQYF,TGCGCCAGCAGCCACCCTAGCGGGAGGGGCTCCCCAGATACGCAGTATTTT
TRBJ1-5,TRBV27,TRBD1,NA,CASSLRGTGSNQPQHF,TGTGCCAGCAGTTTACGCGGGACAGGGAGCAATCAGCCCCAGCATTTT
TRBJ2-2,TRBV9,TRBD2,NA,CASSTLAGATGELFF,TGTGCCAGCAGCACCCTCGCGGGAGCCACCGGGGAGCTGTTTTTT
TRBJ2-7,TRBV5-1,TRBD2,few,CASSTTSGGGYEQYF,TGCGCCAGCAGCACGACTAGCGGCGGTGGCTACGAGCAGTACTTC
TRBJ1-1,TRBV9,NA,once,CASSPKRQSEAFF,TGTGCCAGCAGCCCCAAACGACAGAGTGAAGCTTTCTTT
TRBJ1-1,TRBV25-1,TRBD1,NA,CASSAQPGQGDYTEAFF,TGTGCCAGCAGTGCCCAACCGGGACAGGGGGACTACACTGAAGCTTTCTTT
TRBJ1-1,TRBV6-6,NA,once,CASTFTGKDTEAFF,TGTGCCAGCACCTTTACAGGGAAGGACACTGAAGCTTTCTTT
TRBJ1-5,TRBV28,NA,NA,CASTETNQPQHF,TGTGCCAGTACAGAAACTAATCAGCCCCAGCATTTT
TRBJ1-3,TRBV7-9,NA,NA,CASSSQNLLIGDTIYF,TGTGCCAGCAGCTCCCAAAACCTCCTCATTGGAGACACCATATATTTT
TRBJ1-1,TRBV5-5,NA,NA,CASSRGRHTEAFF,TGTGCCAGCAGCAGGGGACGCCACACTGAAGCTTTCTTT
TRBJ2-7,TRBV9,NA,NA,CASSVGGQTPYEQYF,TGTGCCAGCAGCGTAGGGGGGCAGACTCCCTACGAGCAGTACTTC
TRBJ2-7,TRBV6-5,NA,NA,CASSYLSVGSGEQYF,TGTGCCAGCAGTTACTTATCCGTGGGCTCGGGGGAGCAGTACTTC
TRBJ1-1,TRBV30,NA,NA,CAWSVLGATEAFF,TGTGCCTGGAGTGTACTGGGTGCCACTGAAGCTTTCTTT
TRBJ1-2,TRBV28,NA,few,CASSFPRPGGYGYTF,TGTGCCAGCAGTTTCCCCCGCCCGGGGGGGTATGGCTACACCTTC
TRBJ2-5,TRBV4-2,NA,many,CASSQVGGEETQYF,TGTGCCAGCAGCCAAGTTGGGGGCGAAGAGACCCAGTACTTC
TRBJ1-5,TRBV5-8,NA,NA,CASSLAGLWNQPQHF,TGTGCCAGCAGCTTGGCCGGATTGTGGAATCAGCCCCAGCATTTT
TRBJ2-5,TRBV7-9,NA,NA,CASSPGGPRAETQYF,TGTGCCAGCAGCCCCGGGGGGCCGAGAGCGGAGACCCAGTACTTC
TRBJ2-2,TRBV9,TRBD2,NA,CASSVVRGGLAATGELFF,TGTGCCAGCAGCGTAGTTCGTGGCGGACTAGCGGCCACCGGGGAGCTGTTTTTT
TRBJ1-1,TRBV7-9,NA,NA,CASSLTGRTEAFF,TGTGCCAGCAGCTTAACAGGCAGGACTGAAGCTTTCTTT
TRBJ2-5,TRBV5-1,NA,NA,CASSFAGRREETQYF,TGCGCCAGCAGCTTTGCTGGGAGACGGGAAGAGACCCAGTACTTC
TRBJ1-5,TRBV5-5,NA,few,CASSSTGTHSNQPQHF,TGTGCCAGCAGCTCAACCGGGACACATAGCAATCAGCCCCAGCATTTT
TRBJ1-3,TRBV7-8,TRBD1,NA,CASSPGTGGTGNTIYF,TGTGCCAGCAGCCCTGGGACAGGGGGCACTGGAAACACCATATATTTT
TRBJ2-3,TRBV10-3,NA,NA,CAISEVPTDTQYF,TGTGCCATCAGTGAGGTTCCCACAGATACGCAGTATTTT
TRBJ2-7,TRBV30,NA,NA,CAWNVQGLEQYF,TGTGCCTGGAACGTCCAGGGGCTCGAGCAGTACTTC
TRBJ2-3,TRBV6-6,NA,NA,CAGSEGSSTQYF,TGTGCCGGCAGTGAGGGGTCAAGTACGCAGTATTTT
TRBJ1-3,TRBV11-2,NA,NA,CASNRDSGTIYF,TGTGCCAGTAACAGGGATAGCGGCACCATATATTTT
TRBJ2-1,TRBV30,NA,NA,CAWSSGRVSEQFF,TGTGCCTGGAGCTCAGGACGGGTCTCGGAGCAGTTCTTC
TRBJ1-1,TRBV27,NA,NA,CASRGRSLNTEAFF,TGTGCCAGCAGGGGACGGTCTTTGAACACTGAAGCTTTCTTT
TRBJ2-1,TRBV2,NA,few,CASSGGAGSSYNEQFF,TGTGCCAGCAGTGGTGGGGCTGGCAGCTCCTACAATGAGCAGTTCTTC
TRBJ2-5,TRBV2,NA,NA,CASSDDQETQYF,TGTGCCAGCAGTGATGATCAAGAGACCCAGTACTTC
TRBJ2-5,TRBV5-1,TRBD2,NA,CASSLAPSGTTEETQYF,TGCGCCAGCAGCTTGGCGCCTTCCGGGACTACAGAAGAGACCCAGTACTTC
TRBJ1-1,TRBV28,NA,NA,CASSFNGRATEAFF,TGTGCCAGCAGTTTTAATGGCAGGGCCACTGAAGCTTTCTTT
TRBJ1-1,TRBV6-5,NA,NA,CASSYSRDLNTEAFF,TGTGCCAGCAGTTACTCCAGGGATCTGAACACTGAAGCTTTCTTT
TRBJ2-7,TRBV6-5,NA,NA,CASSYATRTEQYF,TGTGCCAGCAGTTACGCAACTAGGACAGAGCAGTACTTC
TRBJ2-2,TRBV11-2,NA,NA,CASSSVAGELFF,TGTGCCAGCAGCTCTGTAGCAGGGGAGCTGTTTTTT
TRBJ2-7,TRBV18,NA,NA,CASSPQSRTSYEQYF,TGTGCCAGCTCACCACAGTCCCGGACTTCCTACGAGCAGTACTTC
TRBJ2-3,TRBV6-6,NA,NA,CASSLPPGQDTQYF,TGTGCCAGCAGTCTGCCCCCAGGACAGGATACGCAGTATTTT
TRBJ2-1,TRBV11-2,NA,few,CASSLFGPESHEQFF,TGTGCCAGCAGCTTATTTGGTCCCGAGTCGCATGAGCAGTTCTTC
TRBJ2-7,TRBV5-1,NA,NA,CASSLATNERAEQYF,TGCGCCAGCAGCTTGGCCACTAACGAGCGGGCCGAGCAGTACTTC
TRBJ1-1,TRBV2,NA,NA,CASVNREGSAFF,TGTGCCAGCGTTAACAGGGAGGGCTCGGCTTTCTTT
TRBJ1-2,TRBV18,NA,NA,CASSPSPQGVSGYTF,TGTGCCAGCTCACCATCCCCCCAGGGAGTTAGTGGCTACACCTTC
TRBJ1-3,TRBV7-2,NA,NA,CASSLGRANTIYF,TGTGCCAGCAGCTTGGGCAGGGCAAACACCATATATTTT
TRBJ2-3,TRBV2,TRBD2,NA,CASSPSGADTQYF,TGTGCCAGCAGTCCTAGCGGGGCAGATACGCAGTATTTT
TRBJ2-1,TRBV6-5,NA,few,CASQTRDNEQFF,TGTGCCAGCCAGACAAGGGACAATGAGCAGTTCTTC
TRBJ2-2,TRBV9,NA,NA,CASSVRRTNTGELFF,TGTGCCAGCAGCGTAAGACGGACGAACACCGGGGAGCTGTTTTTT
TRBJ2-2,TRBV11-2,TRBD2,NA,CASSRLAGELFF,TGTGCCAGCAGCAGACTAGCGGGGGAGCTGTTTTTT
TRBJ1-4,TRBV19,NA,NA,CASRVYEKLFF,TGTGCCAGTAGAGTATATGAAAAACTGTTTTTT
TRBJ1-1,TRBV10-1,NA,many,CASSHRVGTEAFF,TGCGCCAGCAGTCACAGGGTCGGCACTGAAGCTTTCTTT
TRBJ2-7,TRBV29-1,NA,once,CSVGKGYEQYF,TGCAGCGTTGGGAAGGGCTACGAGCAGTACTTC